This T cell receptor (beta chain) originates from a study of blood T cell repertoires in COVID-19. Across the whole study: The United States, Italy and Spain were the sources of the acute and convalescent COVID-19 samples.

The assay was immunoSEQ multiplex PCR, and TCRdb's table has in-frame clones only and misses some. The sample lists roughly 87,000 clones, around 84% seen once, with roughly 17% in the top ten. The TCR was taken from an older woman with acute or convalescent COVID-19. The source material was peripheral blood.

CDR3 sequence (DNA): TGCGCCAGCAGCCAAGAAAGGGGCGGCCACTCCTACAATGAGCAGTTCTTC. Translation gives CASSQERGGHSYNEQFF. This sequence joins TRBV4-3 and TRBJ2-1, with D possibly being TRBD1 (5 bases). Germline V gene data show CDR1 as LGHNA and CDR2 as YSLEER. This CDR3 is 17 amino acids long. V shed 0 bases and J shed 0 bases, with 12 bases lying between them.